This T cell receptor beta chain appears in the sequencing data of a study of vaccination and CD4 T cells after COVID-19. Study summary: Blood was drawn a median around 71 days post second dose, range 14 to 241.

Treatment denoted: roughly 10-day PBMC culture with coronavirus spike peptide pools or control peptides (ViraFEST assay). This CDR3 has 14 amino acids. The trim removed 1 base at V and 8 bases at J, leaving 9 bases unmatched. The V gene's germline CDR1 is DFQATT and CDR2 SNEGSKA (reference sequence). Findings of the study overall: Spike mono-reactivity was evident in 304 of the 307 vaccine-specific clones derived from convalescent patients.

Note on this clonotype: What it binds is unknown.

The assay that was used to sequence DNA from cultured CD4+ T cells was the Oncomine TCR Beta short-read assay. From the PCR reads, TCRdb called clonotypes with MiXCR, one entry per CDR3 protein. Found here are about 17,000 distinct CDR3 sequences, 60% of them singletons; the top ten hold 11%. The chain is built from TRBV20-1 and TRBJ1-2; 8 positions match TRBD1. The receptor's source is a human donor who had recovered from COVID-19. The sequenced material came from CD4+ T cells from blood, cultured in vitro. The CDR3 DNA sequence: TGCAGTGCTAGAGTCAGGGGGCAAGAATGGGGCTACACCTTC. It codes for CSARVRGQEWGYTF.